Listed here are 20 T cell receptor beta chains from one sample, sequenced in a study of early T cells in non-severe SARS-CoV-2 infection. TCRdb redid the calling of the 5' RACE reads with MiXCR, one entry per CDR3 protein. Here the sample spans 65,000 to 95,000 distinct CDR3 sequences, around a tenth being singletons. Material: whole blood. These receptor sequences come from an adult who was a healthcare worker with PCR-confirmed SARS-CoV-2 infection or an uninfected control (not recorded which).

This clonotype was observed a few times. The chain recombines TRBV5-4 with TRBJ2-7; 9 nucleotides match TRBD2. Germline V lookup: CDR1 SGHNT, CDR2 YYREEE (reference sequence). J was trimmed by 6 bases and V by 4 bases; bases with no gene match: 5. The CDR3 runs 13 residues. For the CDR3, the DNA is TGTGCCAGCAGCCCCGGGACTAGCACCGAGCAGTACTTC. Translation gives CASSPGTSTEQYF.

The table lists this clonotype with many counts. V and J are TRBV9 and TRBJ1-1; a weak D match, TRBD1 (5 bases). This CDR3 contains 14 residues. Germline CDR1 SGDLS, CDR2 YYNGEE. Trimming removed 0 bases at V and 0 bases at J, with 6 bases between. In nucleotides, the CDR3 is TGTGCCAGCAGCGTAGACAGGTTGAACACTGAAGCTTTCTTT. Amino acids: CASSVDRLNTEAFF.

This clonotype showed up many times. J is TRBJ2-1 and V is TRBV12-3 or TRBV12-4; TRBD1 is a possible D gene (6 bases). This CDR3 is 12 amino acids long. V shed 7 bases and J shed 15 bases, with 19 bases lying between them. CDR3 in DNA: TGTGCCAGCACCCCGGACAGTTCGGATCGGTTCTTC. It translates to CASTPDSSDRFF.

This clonotype has at least ten counts. The V gene is TRBV12-3 or TRBV12-4, the J gene TRBJ1-5, with D unclear. The V gene lost 6 bases and the J gene lost 3 bases, with 6 bases spanning the gap. The CDR3 is made up of 12 amino acids. CDR3: CASRGNNQPQHF. As DNA, the CDR3 is TGTGCCAGCAGGGGGAACAATCAGCCCCAGCATTTT.

This clonotype occurred many times. A read error may account for a junction end that differs from germline. The chain combines TRBV7-9 with TRBJ2-3; D is uncertain. Per the germline V gene, CDR1 is SEHNR and CDR2 is FQNEAQ (reference sequence). This CDR3 is built from 9 residues. The CDR3 sequence is CASSSSLNF. The CDR3 nucleotides are TGTGCCAGCAGCTCGAGTCTGAATTTT.

This clonotype came up a few times. CDR3 sequence reads: CASSLSAGGVGSDTQYF. CDR3 nucleotide sequence: TGCGCCAGCAGCCTCAGTGCTGGTGGGGTTGGTTCAGATACGCAGTATTTT. This chain uses TRBV4-1 with TRBJ2-3; D uncertain. CDR3 size: 17 residues. Germline V gene sequence: CDR1 MGHRA, CDR2 YSYEKL. Trimming shortened V by 4 bases and J by 4 bases, and 21 bases separated the two germline ends.

The chain uses TRBV7-2 and TRBJ2-3; 8 nucleotides align to TRBD2. V was pared by 5 bases and J by 0 bases, with 19 bases of the junction left unmatched. Per the germline V gene, CDR1 is SGHTA and CDR2 is FQGNSA. There are 20 residues in the CDR3. CDR3 in amino acids: CASSVSRDWREEESTDTQYF. The CDR3 nucleotides read TGTGCCAGCAGCGTCAGTCGTGACTGGCGGGAGGAGGAGAGCACAGATACGCAGTATTTT.

The chain links TRBV11-2 to TRBJ2-5, with 7 bases lining up with TRBD1. After removal of 5 bases from V and 5 bases from J, the junction contained 11 bases not matched to a gene. The CDR3 contains 15 residues. Germline CDR1 reads SGHAT; CDR2 reads FQNNGV. CDR3 DNA: TGTGCCAGCAGCCGACGACAGGGATCTACGGAGACCCAGTACTTC. It yields the protein CASSRRQGSTETQYF.

This clonotype was observed at least ten times. The chain recombines TRBV5-6 with TRBJ2-5, with a possible D match to TRBD2 (6 bases). Per germline, CDR1 SGHDT and CDR2 YYEEEE. CDR3 length equals 16 residues. Trimming left V 1 base short and J 4 bases short, with 17 bases between. DNA of the CDR3: TGTGCCAGCAGCTTGAATACCCCCTTCGGGAGAGAGACCCAGTACTTC. Its translation is CASSLNTPFGRETQYF.

This clonotype was recorded many times. CDR3 nucleotides: TGTGCCAGCAGTGTGGACAGGATCAACACCGGGGAGCTGTTTTTT. Translation: CASSVDRINTGELFF. The chain carries TRBV28 and TRBJ2-2; 7 bases agree with TRBD1. CDR1 is MDHEN, CDR2 SYDVKM, per germline. The trim removed 5 bases at V and 2 bases at J, leaving 5 bases unmatched. This CDR3 region has 15 residues.

This clonotype was seen only a few times. This chain connects TRBV7-9 to TRBJ2-2; D gene uncertain. The CDR3 totals 12 residues. CDR1 and CDR2 (germline): SEHNR, FQNEAQ (reference sequence). V was cut by 1 base and J by 7 bases, with 4 bases left in between. The CDR3 sequence: CASSLDVGELFF. DNA for the CDR3: TGTGCCAGCAGCTTAGATGTCGGGGAGCTGTTTTTT.

The chain uses TRBV12-3 or TRBV12-4 and TRBJ1-6, with D maybe TRBD1 (5 bases). The CDR3 is 14 amino acids. Trimming pared 5 bases from V and 6 bases from J, leaving 11 bases between. Here the CDR3 reads CASSTGRRNSPLHF. CDR3 nucleotides: TGTGCCAGCAGTACGGGACGTCGTAATTCACCCCTCCACTTT.

This clonotype has at least ten counts. The V and J genes are TRBV4-2 and TRBJ1-4; TRBD1 is a possible D gene (6 bases). V was shortened by 1 base and J by 10 bases, with 16 bases between the two germline ends. Germline V gene sequence: CDR1 LGHNA, CDR2 YNFKEQ. CDR3 length: 15 residues. Here the CDR3 DNA reads TGTGCCAGCAGCCAAGTGCTCCGGGGGGCGGGAAAACTGTTTTTT. Amino acid sequence: CASSQVLRGAGKLFF.

The table lists this clonotype with many counts. V and J are TRBV7-9 and TRBJ2-2; D is unresolved. The CDR3 loop spans 14 amino acids. With 5 bases removed from V and 4 bases from J, the gap between germline ends came to 11 bases. Germline lookup yields CDR1 SEHNR and CDR2 FQNEAQ (reference sequence). In DNA, the CDR3 is TGTGCCAGCAGCACAGAGTCATTCACCGGGGAGCTGTTTTTT. Its translation: CASSTESFTGELFF.

This clonotype has a count of ten or more. The J gene is TRBJ1-1, the V gene TRBV7-2, with D unresolved. V was cut by 5 bases and J by 4 bases, with 5 bases left in between. This CDR3 has 11 amino acids. The germline CDR1 and CDR2 sequences are SGHTA and FQGNSA. CDR3 nucleotides: TGTGCCAGCAGCCTCTTCACTGAAGCTTTCTTT. It encodes CASSLFTEAFF.

Only a few counts were recorded for this clonotype. The chain employs TRBV6-1 and TRBJ1-5; weak D call: TRBD1 (5 bases). This CDR3 region has 13 residues. Germline values: CDR1 MNHNS, CDR2 SASEGT. Trimming took off 10 bases at V and 0 bases at J, with 10 bases between the two ends. The chain's CDR3 is CAIQAYSNQPQHF. The CDR3 DNA follows: TGTGCCATACAGGCCTATAGCAATCAGCCCCAGCATTTT.

This clonotype was detected many times. The chain couples TRBV28 to TRBJ2-7; 10 positions agree with TRBD1. The CDR3 has 15 residues. Germline CDR1 reads MDHEN; CDR2 reads SYDVKM. Trimming at V came to 6 bases and at J to 4 bases, leaving 9 bases not matched to a gene. Here the CDR3 reads CASRFFRDRGYEQYF. CDR3 nucleotide sequence: TGTGCCAGCAGGTTTTTCCGGGACAGGGGTTACGAGCAGTACTTC.

This clonotype was found many times. V and J are TRBV15 and TRBJ2-2; D remains ambiguous. The CDR3 extends over 11 amino acids. The V gene lost 7 bases and the J gene lost 5 bases, with 5 bases spanning the gap. From germline, CDR1 is LNHNV and CDR2 YYDKDF (reference sequence). The CDR3 is CATTRTGELFF. The CDR3, as DNA: TGTGCCACCACCCGAACCGGGGAGCTGTTTTTT.

There are many counts of this clonotype. This chain connects TRBV3-1 to TRBJ2-2; the D gene is possibly TRBD2 (6 bases). V lost 5 bases and J 4 bases, leaving 23 bases between the germline ends. Germline CDR1 is LGHDT and CDR2 is YNNKEL (reference sequence). The CDR3 consists of 18 residues. The CDR3 spells CASSSLVSARGSTGELFF. In nucleotides, the CDR3 is TGTGCCAGCAGCTCCCTGGTTTCCGCACGGGGGAGCACCGGGGAGCTGTTTTTT.

This clonotype was recorded at least ten times. This chain uses TRBV11-2 with TRBJ2-1; D not certain. Germline V gene sequence: CDR1 SGHAT, CDR2 FQNNGV. Trimming took off 5 bases at V and 1 base at J, with 9 bases between the two ends. This CDR3 contains 14 residues. The CDR3 DNA reads as TGTGCCAGCAGCCAAAATCCTTCCTACAATGAGCAGTTCTTC. This sequence encodes CASSQNPSYNEQFF.